These 11 T cell receptor beta chains share one sample of origin, sequenced in a study of blood T cell repertoires in COVID-19. Sequenced by immunoSEQ multiplex PCR; TCRdb stores in-frame clones only, minus some. The sample yields approximately 170,000 clones, 84% seen once. Sequencing was performed on peripheral blood. The source is a human donor with acute or convalescent COVID-19. The donor label of this sample is uncertain.

CDR3 nucleotides: TGTGCCAGCAGCCTGACACTCGTCGGATCACCCCTCCACTTT. Its translation is CASSLTLVGSPLHF. This sequence joins TRBV5-6 and TRBJ1-6; D call uncertain. The V gene lost 4 bases and the J gene lost 10 bases, with 15 bases spanning the gap. CDR3 length: 14 amino acids. Germline CDR1 SGHDT, CDR2 YYEEEE.

V gene TRBV7-9 combines with J gene TRBJ2-1; 9 bases match TRBD2. CDR3 length equals 15 residues. Germline values: CDR1 SEHNR, CDR2 FQNEAQ (reference sequence). Trimming cost V 5 bases and J 5 bases; bases outside gene matches: 7. The CDR3 DNA is TGTGCCAGCAGCGTCGTAGCGGGAGAACACAATGAGCAGTTCTTC. This gives the protein CASSVVAGEHNEQFF.

V usage is TRBV5-4 and J usage is TRBJ1-1, with a weak D call TRBD1 (5 bases). The germline CDR1 and CDR2 sequences are SGHNT and YYREEE (reference sequence). The CDR3 sequence is 16 residues long. V dropped 3 bases and J dropped 1 base, with 16 bases sitting between them. The CDR3 DNA follows: TGTGCCAGCAGCTCACCCTACCAGGGTACGAACACTGAAGCTTTCTTT. Amino acid sequence: CASSSPYQGTNTEAFF.

The chain uses TRBV9 and TRBJ1-3; D gene unclear. This CDR3 spans 16 amino acids. Germline V CDR1 and CDR2: SGDLS, YYNGEE. Trimming pared 0 bases from V and 0 bases from J, leaving 10 bases between. CDR3 amino acids: CASSVGLPSSGNTIYF. The CDR3 DNA reads TGTGCCAGCAGCGTAGGTTTACCGAGCTCTGGAAACACCATATATTTT.

The rearrangement joins TRBV12-5 to TRBJ1-1; TRBD1 is a possible D gene (5 bases). The CDR3 runs 15 residues. The germline gives CDR1 LGHNT, CDR2 FRNRAP. Trimming took 6 bases from V and 4 from J, leaving 18 bases between them. CDR3 in amino acids: CASGPDSLGGTEAFF. DNA of the CDR3: TGTGCTAGTGGCCCTGATTCCCTCGGGGGCACTGAAGCTTTCTTT.

Concerning this clone: The same CDR3 arises from other DNA sequences in this sample as well. J is TRBJ1-1 and V is TRBV3-1 (or the pseudogene TRBV3-2); no reliable D call. Germline CDR1 is LGHDT and CDR2 is YNNKEL (reference sequence). This CDR3 contains 12 residues. The V and J ends lost 4 bases and 3 bases respectively, with 6 bases between them. The CDR3 spells CASSRGDTEAFF. In DNA form, the CDR3 reads TGTGCCAGCAGCCGGGGAGACACTGAAGCTTTCTTT.

This clone was found once. The J gene is TRBJ2-5, the V gene TRBV10-3; 8 bases line up with TRBD2. The CDR3 extends over 14 amino acids. In germline, CDR1 is ENHRY, CDR2 SYGVKD. V shed 4 bases and J 4 bases; nucleotides not matched to a gene: 5. The chain's CDR3 is CAISVWAGGETQYF. For the CDR3, the DNA is TGTGCCATCAGTGTCTGGGCGGGGGGAGAGACCCAGTACTTC.

The chain employs TRBV28 and TRBJ1-4; no clear D gene. V gave up 2 bases and J gave up 5 bases, with 18 bases separating them. The CDR3 sequence is 17 residues long. The germline V gene encodes CDR1 MDHEN and CDR2 SYDVKM. The CDR3 protein is CASSLLEGVVRNEKLFF. The DNA of the CDR3 is TGTGCCAGCAGTTTACTCGAGGGAGTGGTAAGGAATGAAAAACTGTTTTTT.

The table lists this clone with a count of one. CDR3 sequence: CASSVGLQEITDTQYF. CDR3 bases: TGTGCCAGCAGCGTAGGTCTACAGGAGATCACAGATACGCAGTATTTT. This chain links TRBV9 with TRBJ2-3; tentatively, D is TRBD1 (5 bases). This CDR3 region has 16 residues. Germline CDR1 and CDR2: SGDLS and YYNGEE. Trimming cost V 0 bases and J 2 bases, with 13 bases left between them.

The chain is built from TRBV19 and TRBJ2-1; TRBD2 agrees at 11 bases. The CDR3 is 15 residues long. The junction had 2 bases not matched to a gene; V was cut back by 5 bases and J by 2 bases. Germline assignment: CDR1 LNHDA and CDR2 SQIVND (reference sequence). The DNA of the CDR3 is TGTGCCAGTAGTGGGGGACTAGCGGCCTACAATGAGCAGTTCTTC. This encodes CASSGGLAAYNEQFF.

This chain uses TRBV7-8 with TRBJ2-7; D may be TRBD1 (6 bases). The ends were cut back, 4 bases at V and 5 bases at J, with 15 bases in the middle. Germline V CDR1 and CDR2: SGHVS, FQNEAQ. There are 14 residues in the CDR3. CDR3 in amino acids: CASSSTSRTDEQYF. The CDR3 DNA reads as TGTGCCAGCAGCTCAACTTCTCGGACAGACGAGCAGTACTTC.